Following are 19 T cell receptor beta chains from one sample sequenced in a study of low-dose radiotherapy and immunotherapy resistance in tumors (dated 2022 in TCRdb). The sample's time point label, in plain terms: before trial treatment. Instrument on record: Illumina MiniSeq. TCRs were amplified with Phusion for roughly 20 PCR cycles, with a constant-region primer paired with the adapter attached to the V primers. TCRdb passed the public sequencing reads through fastp at Q25 and MiXCR, retaining productive beta sequences. Rows merge per CDR3 protein into single entries with the most common DNA and genes. In this sample the table shows about 46,000 distinct CDR3 sequences, roughly 12% of which occur a single time. Approximately 6.2% of the sample is taken by the ten largest. The sequences come from PBMCs, collected before treatment. The receptors here all came from a female donor with ovarian cancer.

This clonotype was seen ten or more times. This chain links TRBV5-1 with TRBJ2-7; D tentatively fits TRBD1 or TRBD2 (5 bases each). The CDR3 spans 14 residues. The ends were cut back, 1 base at V and 2 bases at J, with 10 bases in the middle. Germline V gene sequence: CDR1 SGHRS, CDR2 YFSETQ. CDR3 loop: CASSLSGTAYEQYF. The CDR3 bases are TGCGCCAGCAGCTTGTCAGGGACCGCCTACGAGCAGTACTTC.

This clonotype has a count of ten or more. The CDR3 DNA reads as TGTGCCAGCTCACCACCGAGTCGACTAGCGGAAAACATTCAGTACTTC. Translation gives CASSPPSRLAENIQYF. The V call is TRBV18, the J call TRBJ2-4; TRBD2 agrees at 9 bases. With V trimmed by 0 bases and J by 5 bases, 5 bases remained unmatched. Germline V gene data show CDR1 as KGHSH and CDR2 as LQKENI. This CDR3 comprises 16 residues.

Worth noting for this clonotype: A read error is the likely source, as a far larger clone sits one nucleotide away. This chain joins TRBV2 and TRBJ2-7; 10 bases agree with TRBD2. The CDR3 contains 15 residues. CDR1 SNHLY and CDR2 FYNNEI come from the germline V gene. The V and J ends lost 3 bases and 7 bases, in that order; junction bases with no gene match: 9. The CDR3 DNA is TGTGCCAGCAGTGAGGTAGCGGGGGGATTAGGTGAGCAGTACTTC. Protein product: CASSEVAGGLGEQYF.

This clonotype was counted many times. V is TRBV28 and J is TRBJ1-5; a possible D gene is TRBD1 (5 bases). The CDR3 has 14 residues. Trimming removed 3 bases at V and 4 bases at J, with 10 bases between. The germline V gene has CDR1 MDHEN and CDR2 SYDVKM. The CDR3 nucleotides are TGTGCCAGCAGTTTGAGTAGGGGAAATCAGCCCCAGCATTTT. It is translated as CASSLSRGNQPQHF. The full variable domain, with the rest looked up from reference TRBV28 and TRBJ1-5, is DVKVTQSSRYLVKRTGEKVFLECVQDMDHENMFWYRQDPGLGLRLIYFSYDVKMKEKGDIPEGYSVSREKKERFSLILESASTNQTSMYLCASSLSRGNQPQHFGDGTRLSIL.

This clonotype was seen at least ten times. This chain joins TRBV20-1 and TRBJ2-1; D gene unclear. The CDR3 has 13 residues. CDR1 and CDR2 (germline): DFQATT, SNEGSKA (reference sequence). Trimming pared 3 bases from V and 7 bases from J, leaving 13 bases between. The CDR3 here is CSASPYGKNEQFF. The DNA of the CDR3 is TGCAGTGCTAGTCCGTACGGCAAAAATGAGCAGTTCTTC.

This clonotype has a count of ten or more. The rearrangement uses TRBV5-1 and TRBJ2-3; D is unresolved. The CDR3 has 13 amino acids. Germline lookup yields CDR1 SGHRS and CDR2 YFSETQ. V lost 4 bases to trimming and J lost 2 bases, with 8 bases between them. CDR3 in DNA: TGCGCCAGCAGCCCGATCACCACAGATACGCAGTATTTT. This encodes CASSPITTDTQYF.

This clonotype was detected many times. The V call is TRBV29-1, the J call TRBJ2-4; a weak D match, TRBD1 (7 bases). The CDR3 loop spans 17 amino acids. Germline CDR1 and CDR2: SQVTM and ANQGSEA. The V and J ends lost 1 base and 0 bases respectively, with 16 bases between them. Here the CDR3 DNA reads TGCAGCGTTGAAGGTACGCGGGACAGCCTAGCCAAAAACATTCAGTACTTC. It codes for CSVEGTRDSLAKNIQYF.

This clonotype showed up many times. The chain has TRBV4-1 and TRBJ1-3; 7 bases fit TRBD1. V lost 6 bases to trimming and J lost 0 bases; unmatched junction nucleotides: 11. The CDR3 is 17 residues long. Germline CDR1 is MGHRA and CDR2 is YSYEKL. The CDR3 here is CASSRQGLVLSGNTIYF. CDR3 nucleotide sequence: TGCGCCAGCAGTCGACAGGGATTGGTCCTCTCTGGAAACACCATATATTTT.

This clonotype has a count of ten or more. The chain is built from TRBV28 and TRBJ2-6; the D is unclear. V dropped 7 bases and J dropped 1 base, with 8 bases sitting between them. The CDR3 is 14 amino acids. Germline lookup yields CDR1 MDHEN and CDR2 SYDVKM. CDR3 amino acids: CASNELSGANVLTF. In DNA, the CDR3 is TGTGCCAGCAACGAGTTATCTGGGGCCAACGTCCTGACTTTC. Full variable domain (remainder filled in from reference TRBV28 and TRBJ2-6): DVKVTQSSRYLVKRTGEKVFLECVQDMDHENMFWYRQDPGLGLRLIYFSYDVKMKEKGDIPEGYSVSREKKERFSLILESASTNQTSMYLCASNELSGANVLTFGAGSRLTVL.

As concerns this clonotype: This probably arose from a read error, given a far larger clone one base away. The rearrangement joins TRBV10-3 to TRBJ2-2, with D possibly TRBD1 on 5 matching bases. Germline V gene data show CDR1 as ENHRY and CDR2 as SYGVKD. The CDR3 totals 15 residues. The CDR3 spells CASSYRTTNIGELFF. The CDR3 DNA reads TGTGCCAGCAGTTACAGGACAACGAACATCGGGGAGCTGTTTTTT.

Many counts were recorded for this clonotype. V is TRBV28 and J is TRBJ2-7; no firm D call. The CDR3 contains 12 residues. CDR1 is MDHEN and CDR2 is SYDVKM in the germline V gene. V shed 3 bases and J shed 6 bases, with 9 bases lying between them. In DNA, the CDR3 is TGTGCCAGCAGTTTTCGGGTGGCCGAGCAGTACTTC. Translated: CASSFRVAEQYF.

This clonotype has ten or more counts. The chain is built from TRBV7-8 and TRBJ2-7; D gene ambiguous. Germline CDR1 reads SGHVS; CDR2 reads FQNEAQ. This CDR3 is 18 amino acids long. V was pared by 5 bases and J by 0 bases, with 23 bases between. The CDR3, as DNA: TGTGCCAGCAGCCCAACCCCGCCATCCGCCTCAAGCTCCTACGAGCAGTACTTC. As protein: CASSPTPPSASSSYEQYF.

This clonotype has a count of ten or more. This chain uses TRBV19 with TRBJ1-5; D is unclear. Trimming cost V 4 bases and J 9 bases, with 16 bases left between them. Germline V gene data show CDR1 as LNHDA and CDR2 as SQIVND (reference sequence). This CDR3 has 14 residues. CDR3: CASSTILGDVPQHF. The CDR3 coding sequence is TGTGCCAGTAGTACGATCCTCGGCGATGTGCCCCAGCATTTT.

This clonotype has ten or more counts. CDR3 protein: CASSGRVDSNAGEQFF. The CDR3, as DNA: TGCGCCAGCAGCGGCCGCGTGGACTCCAATGCAGGTGAGCAGTTCTTC. The chain recombines TRBV5-1 with TRBJ2-1; tentative D call: TRBD2 (5 bases). V dropped 4 bases and J dropped 9 bases, with 23 bases sitting between them. The germline V gene has CDR1 SGHRS and CDR2 YFSETQ. The CDR3 has 16 residues.

This clonotype showed up many times. The chain combines TRBV6-6 with TRBJ1-2, with 7 bases identical to TRBD1. The CDR3 is made up of 14 amino acids. CDR1 is MNHNY, CDR2 SVGAGI, per germline (reference sequence). Trimming took 0 bases from V and 6 from J; bases not matched to a gene: 4. CDR3 nucleotides: TGTGCCAGCAGTTACTCGACAGGGTCCGATGGCTACACCTTC. Amino acid sequence: CASSYSTGSDGYTF.

This clonotype was counted at least ten times. The genes are TRBV7-2 and TRBJ2-6; TRBD1 matches at 9 bases. The CDR3 contains 17 residues. The V and J ends lost 1 base and 1 base, in that order; junction bases with no gene match: 2. CDR1 and CDR2 (germline): SGHTA, FQGNSA. CDR3 DNA: TGTGCCAGCAGCTTAGGGACAGGGGCATCTGGGGCCAACGTCCTGACTTTC. Its protein is CASSLGTGASGANVLTF.

This clonotype was seen many times. This chain uses TRBV15 with TRBJ2-1; possibly TRBD1 for D (6 bases). V lost 1 base to trimming and J lost 6 bases, with 16 bases between them. Germline V lookup: CDR1 LNHNV, CDR2 YYDKDF (reference sequence). The CDR3 length is 16 residues. The CDR3 DNA reads TGTGCCACCAGCAGAGCCGGGACACATGTTAGCAATGAGCAGTTCTTC. Translating it yields CATSRAGTHVSNEQFF.

At least ten counts were recorded for this clonotype. This chain joins TRBV19 and TRBJ1-2, with 8 bases aligning to TRBD1. The CDR3 has 12 residues. The germline gives CDR1 LNHDA, CDR2 SQIVND (reference sequence). Trimming at V came to 7 bases and at J to 5 bases, leaving 3 bases not matched to a gene. The CDR3 coding sequence is TGTGCCAGTACAACAGGGGGTTATGGCTACACCTTC. Its protein product is CASTTGGYGYTF.

The rearrangement joins TRBV5-1 to TRBJ2-2; TRBD2 agrees at 7 bases. The junction had 13 bases not matched to a gene; V was cut back by 4 bases and J by 4 bases. The V gene's germline CDR1 is SGHRS and CDR2 YFSETQ. The CDR3 length is 17 residues. The CDR3 DNA follows: TGCGCCAGCAGCAAAACGGGAGGCAGGGCAGGCACCGGGGAGCTGTTTTTT. It codes for CASSKTGGRAGTGELFF.